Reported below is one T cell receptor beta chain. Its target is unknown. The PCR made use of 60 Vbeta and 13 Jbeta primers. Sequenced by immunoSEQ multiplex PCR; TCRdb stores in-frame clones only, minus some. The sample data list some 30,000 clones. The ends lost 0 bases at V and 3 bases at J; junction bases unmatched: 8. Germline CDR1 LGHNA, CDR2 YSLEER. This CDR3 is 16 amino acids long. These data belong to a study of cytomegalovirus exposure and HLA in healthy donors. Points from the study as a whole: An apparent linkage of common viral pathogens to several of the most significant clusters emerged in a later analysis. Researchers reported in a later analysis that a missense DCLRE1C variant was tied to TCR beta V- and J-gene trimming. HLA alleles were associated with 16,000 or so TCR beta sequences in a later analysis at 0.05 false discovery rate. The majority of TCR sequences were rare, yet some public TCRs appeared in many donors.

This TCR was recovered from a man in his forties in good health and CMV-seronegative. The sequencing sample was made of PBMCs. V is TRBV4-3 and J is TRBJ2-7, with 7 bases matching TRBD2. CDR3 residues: CASSQDLTSLIYEQYF. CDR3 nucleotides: TGCGCCAGCAGCCAAGATTTGACTAGCCTAATCTACGAGCAGTACTTC.